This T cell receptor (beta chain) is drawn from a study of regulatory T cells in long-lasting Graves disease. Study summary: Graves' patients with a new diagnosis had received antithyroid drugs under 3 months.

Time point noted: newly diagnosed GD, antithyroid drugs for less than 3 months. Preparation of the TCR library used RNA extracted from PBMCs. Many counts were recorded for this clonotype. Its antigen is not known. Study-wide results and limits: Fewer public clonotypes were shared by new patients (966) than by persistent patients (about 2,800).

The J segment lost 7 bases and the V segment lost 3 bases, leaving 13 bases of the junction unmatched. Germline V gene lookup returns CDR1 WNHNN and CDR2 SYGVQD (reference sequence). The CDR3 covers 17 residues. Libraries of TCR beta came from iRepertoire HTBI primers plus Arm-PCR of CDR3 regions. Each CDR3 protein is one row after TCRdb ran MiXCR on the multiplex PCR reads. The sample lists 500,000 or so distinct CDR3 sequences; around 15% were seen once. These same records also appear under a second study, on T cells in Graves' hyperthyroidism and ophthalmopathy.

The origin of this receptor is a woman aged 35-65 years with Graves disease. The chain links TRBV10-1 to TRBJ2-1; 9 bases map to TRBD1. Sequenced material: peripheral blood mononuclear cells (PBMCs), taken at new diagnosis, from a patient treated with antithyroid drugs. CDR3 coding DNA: TGCGCCAGCAGTGACCACAGGGGGCGAATAGGTGAAAATGAGCAGTTCTTC. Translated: CASSDHRGRIGENEQFF.